The 31 T cell receptor beta chains listed next were all sequenced from one sample in a study of cytomegalovirus exposure and HLA in healthy donors. PCR used 60 Vbeta primers and 13 Jbeta primers. Repertoires were generated with immunoSEQ multiplex PCR, while TCRdb's copy carries only in-frame clones and drops some. This table holds 200,000 to 250,000 clones, around four fifths found once. Sequencing was carried out using PBMCs. The receptors were gathered from a woman aged 55-70 years in good health and CMV-seropositive.

The chain recombines TRBV27 with TRBJ1-1; maybe TRBD1 (6 bases). The germline V and J ends were trimmed by 7 bases and 4 bases, with 19 bases remaining between them. The CDR3 has 15 amino acids. Germline V gene lookup returns CDR1 MNHEY and CDR2 SMNVEV (reference sequence). This chain's CDR3 is CASTSGALLGTEAFF. The CDR3 bases are TGTGCCAGCACCTCAGGGGCCCTTCTAGGCACTGAAGCTTTCTTT.

This clone showed up just once. This sequence joins TRBV11-2 and TRBJ2-7; 7 nucleotides agree with TRBD2. Germline-derived CDR1 and CDR2 are SGHAT and FQNNGV. The length of the CDR3 is 14 residues. V trimming: 8 bases; J trimming: 2 bases; junction bases outside the gene matches: 9. CDR3: CASRGEGATYEQYF. CDR3 coding DNA: TGTGCCAGCCGGGGGGAGGGCGCCACCTACGAGCAGTACTTC.

The gene calls are TRBV28 and TRBJ1-2; D perhaps matches TRBD1 (5 bases). Trimming took off 1 base at V and 4 bases at J, with 13 bases between the two ends. Germline V gene sequence: CDR1 MDHEN, CDR2 SYDVKM. This CDR3 is 15 amino acids long. The CDR3 DNA is TGTGCCAGCAGTTTATACGGGGGAGGCAGCTATGGCTACACCTTC. Residues: CASSLYGGGSYGYTF.

This sequence joins TRBV7-9 and TRBJ2-1, with TRBD2 matching 11 bases. Looked up from germline, CDR1 is SEHNR and CDR2 is FQNEAQ (reference sequence). The V segment lost 6 bases and the J segment 6 bases; nucleotides outside the gene matches: 10. The length of the CDR3 is 16 residues. The CDR3 DNA is TGTGCCAGCAGTACATACGGACTAGCGGGTTTCAATGAGCAGTTCTTC. It encodes CASSTYGLAGFNEQFF.

The genes are TRBV6-1 and TRBJ1-1, with D unclear. Trimming stripped 4 bases from V and 1 base from J, with 10 bases between. The CDR3 is 14 residues long. The germline V gene encodes CDR1 MNHNS and CDR2 SASEGT. Here the CDR3 reads CASSGRRTNTEAFF. In DNA, the CDR3 is TGTGCCAGCAGTGGGAGACGAACGAACACTGAAGCTTTCTTT.

Here the CDR3 DNA reads TGTGCCAGCAGCTTGCAGGGTGGCAATCAGCCCCAGCATTTT. Residues: CASSLQGGNQPQHF. The J gene is TRBJ1-5, the V gene TRBV5-4, with D possibly matching TRBD1 (5 bases). CDR1 and CDR2 from the germline V gene are SGHNT and YYREEE (reference sequence). The germline V and J ends were trimmed by 1 base and 2 bases, with 7 bases remaining between them. There are 14 residues in the CDR3.

This sequence joins TRBV10-1 and TRBJ1-1; D uncertain. Looked up from germline, CDR1 is WNHNN and CDR2 is SYGVQD (reference sequence). V lost 0 bases and J lost 3, with 20 bases in between. The CDR3 is 18 amino acids. The CDR3 nucleotides read TGCGCCAGCAGTGAGTCGATTAATCAATCCGGGGTGGACACTGAAGCTTTCTTT. Residues: CASSESINQSGVDTEAFF.

The table lists this clone with a few counts. The V gene is TRBV5-1, the J gene TRBJ2-5, with 10 bases matching TRBD1. This CDR3 has 14 residues. In germline, CDR1 is SGHRS, CDR2 YFSETQ. After removal of 4 bases from V and 5 bases from J, the junction contained 5 bases not matched to a gene. The chain's CDR3 is CASSPDRGRETQYF. In DNA, the CDR3 is TGCGCCAGCAGCCCCGACAGGGGGCGGGAGACCCAGTACTTC.

The CDR3 bases are TGCGCCAGCAGTGACCGAGGCACAGGGAGAGATGCTTTCTTT. This gives the protein CASSDRGTGRDAFF. This rearrangement joins TRBV10-2 to TRBJ1-1; TRBD1 is a possible D gene (6 bases). The CDR3 totals 14 residues. Germline assignment: CDR1 WSHSY and CDR2 SAAADI. Trimming stripped 3 bases from V and 11 bases from J, with 19 bases between.

The CDR3 reads CASSQGRNRDRDEQYF. CDR3 bases: TGCGCCAGCAGCCAAGGGAGAAACCGGGACAGAGACGAGCAGTACTTC. This chain links TRBV4-3 with TRBJ2-7, with 7 bases aligning to TRBD1. With V trimmed by 1 base and J by 5 bases, 11 bases remained unmatched. In germline, CDR1 is LGHNA, CDR2 YSLEER. This CDR3 has 16 amino acids.

The chain uses TRBV6-5 and TRBJ1-2; 11 bases fit TRBD1. In germline, CDR1 is MNHEY, CDR2 SVGAGI. The CDR3 is made up of 15 amino acids. Losses at the gene ends were 0 bases for V and 8 bases for J; bases not matched to a gene: 5. The CDR3 nucleotides are TGTGCCAGCAGTTACTCCGGACAGGGGGCGCGCGGCTACACCTTC. This gives the protein CASSYSGQGARGYTF.

V gene TRBV11-2 combines with J gene TRBJ2-7, with D tentatively TRBD2 (7 bases). The CDR3 has 17 residues. Germline-derived CDR1 and CDR2 are SGHAT and FQNNGV. V was trimmed by 2 bases and J by 0 bases, leaving 17 bases between them. CDR3 nucleotides: TGTGCCAGCAGCTTATTTGGGGGGGCTAGCGGCTCCTACGAGCAGTACTTC. Residues: CASSLFGGASGSYEQYF. Based on the CDR3 plus reference TRBV11-2 and TRBJ2-7, the full variable domain is EAGVAQSPRYKIIEKRQSVAFWCNPISGHATLYWYQQILGQGPKLLIQFQNNGVVDDSQLPKDRFSAERLKGVDSTLKIQPAKLEDSAVYLCASSLFGGASGSYEQYFGPGTRLTVT.

The chain combines TRBV5-1 with TRBJ2-1; no clear D gene. The ends were cut back, 0 bases at V and 4 bases at J, with 14 bases in the middle. Germline values: CDR1 SGHRS, CDR2 YFSETQ. This CDR3 spans 16 amino acids. DNA of the CDR3: TGCGCCAGCAGCTTGGCACCAGGTTCCGATTACAATGAGCAGTTCTTC. It is translated as CASSLAPGSDYNEQFF. Using reference TRBV5-1 and TRBJ2-1 for the parts outside the CDR3, the full variable domain is KAGVTQTPRYLIKTRGQQVTLSCSPISGHRSVSWYQQTPGQGLQFLFEYFSETQRNKGNFPGRFSGRQFSNSRSEMNVSTLELGDSALYLCASSLAPGSDYNEQFFGPGTRLTVL.

Only one count was recorded for this clone. This chain connects TRBV5-4 to TRBJ2-7; the match to TRBD1 covers 7 bases. The trim removed 0 bases at V and 6 bases at J, leaving 3 bases unmatched. Germline V gene sequence: CDR1 SGHNT, CDR2 YYREEE (reference sequence). CDR3 length: 13 residues. CDR3 in DNA: TGTGCCAGCAGCTTGGTAGGGGGCTTCGAGCAGTACTTC. Its translation: CASSLVGGFEQYF.

The chain carries TRBV10-3 and TRBJ2-1; D is possibly TRBD1 (6 bases). The germline V and J ends were trimmed by 0 bases and 4 bases, with 13 bases remaining between them. Germline V lookup: CDR1 ENHRY, CDR2 SYGVKD. This CDR3 is 16 amino acids long. CDR3 sequence (DNA): TGTGCCATCAGTGAGTCCGGCAGGGGAGATTACAATGAGCAGTTCTTC. It codes for CAISESGRGDYNEQFF.

The chain uses TRBV10-3 and TRBJ1-1, with TRBD1 matching over 9 bases. V shed 10 bases and J 4 bases; nucleotides not matched to a gene: 7. The germline V gene has CDR1 ENHRY and CDR2 SYGVKD. CDR3 length equals 13 residues. DNA for the CDR3: TGTGCCACCATGGGACAGGGAGGCACTGAAGCTTTCTTT. Translation gives CATMGQGGTEAFF.

The chain has TRBV28 and TRBJ1-3; D is undetermined. The CDR3 extends over 14 amino acids. Germline CDR1 MDHEN, CDR2 SYDVKM. Deletions cut 2 bases from V and 2 bases from J, with 7 bases between. The CDR3 loop is CASSLVTTGNTIYF. The CDR3 DNA sequence: TGTGCCAGCAGTTTAGTCACTACTGGAAACACCATATATTTT.

The chain links TRBV9 to TRBJ1-5; TRBD1 is a possible D gene (6 bases). V lost 6 bases, J lost 8 bases, and 18 bases lay in between. CDR1 is SGDLS, CDR2 YYNGEE, per germline. The CDR3 totals 14 residues. CDR3 amino acids: CASTILQGSEPQHF. The CDR3 region has the DNA TGTGCCAGCACCATTCTACAGGGAAGCGAGCCCCAGCATTTT.

J is TRBJ2-7 and V is TRBV11-1; D might be TRBD2 (5 bases). CDR3 length: 13 amino acids. Germline lookup yields CDR1 SGHAT and CDR2 FQDESV (reference sequence). Trimming stripped 3 bases from V and 2 bases from J, with 8 bases between. This CDR3 is CASSFRETYEQYF. The CDR3 nucleotides read TGTGCCAGCAGCTTTCGGGAAACCTACGAGCAGTACTTC.

The J gene is TRBJ2-5, the V gene TRBV11-2; TRBD1 matches at 10 bases. The CDR3 runs 18 residues. Germline CDR1 is SGHAT and CDR2 is FQNNGV. The V and J ends lost 0 bases and 5 bases, in that order; junction bases with no gene match: 12. The CDR3 protein is CASSLDAPPGQGLETQYF. The CDR3 region has the DNA TGTGCCAGCAGCTTAGATGCTCCCCCGGGACAGGGGCTGGAGACCCAGTACTTC.

This rearrangement joins TRBV5-1 to TRBJ2-3; D is ambiguous. Looked up from germline, CDR1 is SGHRS and CDR2 is YFSETQ. This CDR3 comprises 13 residues. With 4 bases removed from V and 0 bases from J, the gap between germline ends came to 6 bases. CDR3 DNA sequence: TGCGCCAGCAGCCCCTCTAGCACAGATACGCAGTATTTT. Its protein product is CASSPSSTDTQYF.

This chain connects TRBV5-4 to TRBJ2-3, with 10 bases fitting TRBD1. Germline loops: CDR1 SGHNT, CDR2 YYREEE (reference sequence). Germline trimming cut 3 bases from V and 7 bases from J; bases unmatched to any gene: 8. CDR3 length equals 15 residues. CDR3 protein: CASSSAGTGAYTQYF. CDR3 nucleotides: TGTGCCAGCAGCTCAGCCGGGACAGGGGCCTATACGCAGTATTTT.

This clone was observed a handful of times. The gene calls are TRBV11-2 and TRBJ1-2; 7 bases agree with TRBD1. CDR1 SGHAT and CDR2 FQNNGV come from the germline V gene. The CDR3 extends over 16 amino acids. V was clipped by 1 base and J by 4 bases; unmatched bases: 9. The CDR3, as DNA: TGTGCCAGCAGCTTAGGGACCGGGACAGCGACCTATGGCTACACCTTC. Encoded protein: CASSLGTGTATYGYTF. The whole variable domain, filled in from reference TRBV11-2 and TRBJ1-2, reads EAGVAQSPRYKIIEKRQSVAFWCNPISGHATLYWYQQILGQGPKLLIQFQNNGVVDDSQLPKDRFSAERLKGVDSTLKIQPAKLEDSAVYLCASSLGTGTATYGYTFGSGTRLTVV.

This clone was seen a few times. V gene TRBV28 combines with J gene TRBJ2-7, with D perhaps TRBD1 (6 bases). The CDR3 sequence is 12 residues long. Germline loops: CDR1 MDHEN, CDR2 SYDVKM. The germline V and J ends were trimmed by 2 bases and 9 bases, with 11 bases remaining between them. CDR3 nucleotides: TGTGCCAGCAGTTTACAGGGGTTCGGGCAGTACTTC. Translated, it gives CASSLQGFGQYF. The full variable domain, in which reference TRBV28 and TRBJ2-7 provide the parts outside the CDR3, is DVKVTQSSRYLVKRTGEKVFLECVQDMDHENMFWYRQDPGLGLRLIYFSYDVKMKEKGDIPEGYSVSREKKERFSLILESASTNQTSMYLCASSLQGFGQYFGPGTRLTVT.

The gene calls are TRBV28 and TRBJ2-1, with 9 bases lining up with TRBD2. CDR3 size: 15 residues. CDR1 is MDHEN and CDR2 is SYDVKM in the germline V gene. The V and J ends lost 3 bases and 8 bases, in that order; junction bases with no gene match: 8. The CDR3 sequence: CASSFQGGRVDEQFF. In DNA, the CDR3 is TGTGCCAGCAGTTTTCAGGGCGGGAGGGTTGATGAGCAGTTCTTC. The variable domain in full, completed from reference TRBV28 and TRBJ2-1, reads DVKVTQSSRYLVKRTGEKVFLECVQDMDHENMFWYRQDPGLGLRLIYFSYDVKMKEKGDIPEGYSVSREKKERFSLILESASTNQTSMYLCASSFQGGRVDEQFFGPGTRLTVL.

The chain carries TRBV7-9 and TRBJ2-6; D not certain. CDR1 and CDR2 (germline): SEHNR, FQNEAQ (reference sequence). CDR3 length equals 16 residues. V lost 5 bases and J 2 bases, leaving 13 bases between the germline ends. The CDR3: CASSPFPSAGANVLTF. CDR3 sequence (DNA): TGTGCCAGCAGCCCCTTTCCATCGGCTGGGGCCAACGTCCTGACTTTC.

The rearrangement joins TRBV11-2 to TRBJ2-6, with D perhaps matching TRBD1 (5 bases). Germline V lookup: CDR1 SGHAT, CDR2 FQNNGV. V lost 9 bases and J lost 0, with 18 bases in between. This CDR3 is built from 17 residues. The CDR3 sequence is CASPRERYYSGANVLTF. CDR3 nucleotide sequence: TGTGCCAGTCCCAGGGAACGGTACTACTCTGGGGCCAACGTCCTGACTTTC.

The chain is built from TRBV5-1 and TRBJ2-3, with D uncertain. Germline lookup yields CDR1 SGHRS and CDR2 YFSETQ. CDR3 length equals 14 residues. Trimming removed 1 base at V and 1 base at J, with 7 bases between. Here the CDR3 reads CASSLSTRTDTQYF. CDR3 sequence (DNA): TGCGCCAGCAGCTTGTCGACACGCACAGATACGCAGTATTTT. The full variable domain, its missing parts supplied by reference TRBV5-1 and TRBJ2-3, is KAGVTQTPRYLIKTRGQQVTLSCSPISGHRSVSWYQQTPGQGLQFLFEYFSETQRNKGNFPGRFSGRQFSNSRSEMNVSTLELGDSALYLCASSLSTRTDTQYFGPGTRLTVL.

The rearrangement joins TRBV29-1 to TRBJ2-7; TRBD1 aligns across 9 bases. In germline, CDR1 is SQVTM, CDR2 ANQGSEA. The CDR3 is 15 amino acids. V lost 4 bases and J lost 7; bases outside the gene matches: 14. CDR3 residues: CSVGKGGTGPLEQYF. CDR3 nucleotides: TGCAGCGTTGGGAAAGGGGGGACAGGGCCCCTGGAGCAGTACTTC.

The chain has TRBV5-4 and TRBJ1-2; 7 bases map to TRBD1. In germline, CDR1 is SGHNT, CDR2 YYREEE (reference sequence). The junction had 13 bases not matched to a gene; V was cut back by 4 bases and J by 4 bases. CDR3 length: 16 residues. DNA of the CDR3: TGTGCCAGCAGCGGAGAGGGGGACAGAGGAACCTATGGCTACACCTTC. It specifies CASSGEGDRGTYGYTF. The whole variable domain, filled in from reference TRBV5-4 and TRBJ1-2, reads ETGVTQSPTHLIKTRGQQVTLRCSSQSGHNTVSWYQQALGQGPQFIFQYYREEENGRGNFPPRFSGLQFPNYSSELNVNALELDDSALYLCASSGEGDRGTYGYTFGSGTRLTVV.

The chain couples TRBV19 to TRBJ2-4, with 8 bases aligning to TRBD2. The CDR3 covers 20 residues. CDR1 and CDR2 (germline): LNHDA, SQIVND (reference sequence). V gave up 6 bases and J gave up 0 bases; unmatched junction bases: 19. DNA of the CDR3: TGTGCCAGTAGCAATGTCCGGGGAGCGGGGGCCTCCCTAGCCAAAAACATTCAGTACTTC. It codes for CASSNVRGAGASLAKNIQYF. The whole variable domain, filled in from reference TRBV19 and TRBJ2-4, reads DGGITQSPKYLFRKEGQNVTLSCEQNLNHDAMYWYRQDPGQGLRLIYYSQIVNDFQKGDIAEGYSVSREKKESFPLTVTSAQKNPTAFYLCASSNVRGAGASLAKNIQYFGAGTRLSVL.